This T cell receptor (beta chain) derives from a study of shared clonotypes between healthy human individuals. V was trimmed by 0 bases and J by 4 bases, leaving 13 bases between them. The CDR3 sequence is 16 residues long. Germline values: CDR1 MNHNS, CDR2 SASEGT. Caucasian adults living in Nashville, Tennessee, provided all samples. Assay used: immunoSEQ multiplex PCR; TCRdb lists only in-frame clones, some missing. The data show over a million clones, 75% to 85% seen once. The sequenced material came from memory CD4+ T cells from PBMCs. The subset here: CD45RA-negative fraction. The TCR originated in a man between 18 and 35 years old in good health. Some clones in this sample may be carry-over from other donors' samples. The chain links TRBV6-1 to TRBJ1-5, with a weak D call TRBD1 (5 bases). CDR3 DNA sequence: TGTGCCAGCAGTGAAGCCCGCAGGGCGTGGAATCAGCCCCAGCATTTT. Its protein product is CASSEARRAWNQPQHF.